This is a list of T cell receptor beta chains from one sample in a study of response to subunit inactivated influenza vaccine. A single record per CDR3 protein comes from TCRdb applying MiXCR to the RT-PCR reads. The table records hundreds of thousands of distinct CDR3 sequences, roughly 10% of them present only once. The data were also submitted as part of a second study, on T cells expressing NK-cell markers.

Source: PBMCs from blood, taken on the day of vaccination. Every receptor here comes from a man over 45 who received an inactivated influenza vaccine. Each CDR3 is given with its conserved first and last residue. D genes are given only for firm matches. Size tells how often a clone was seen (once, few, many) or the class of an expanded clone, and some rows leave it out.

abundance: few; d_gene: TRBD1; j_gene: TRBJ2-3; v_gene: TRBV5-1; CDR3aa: CASSLGQGITDTQYF; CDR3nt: TGCGCCAGCAGTCTGGGACAGGGGATCACAGATACGCAGTATTTT
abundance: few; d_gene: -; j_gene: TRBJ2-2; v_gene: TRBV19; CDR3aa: CASSLRRGADYGELFF; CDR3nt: TGTGCCAGTAGTCTGCGGAGGGGCGCCGATTACGGGGAGCTGTTTTTT
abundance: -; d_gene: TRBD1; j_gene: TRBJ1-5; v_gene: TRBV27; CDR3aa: CASSLAGTGVGFNQPQHF; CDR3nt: TGTGCCAGCAGTCTCGCCGGGACAGGAGTGGGATTCAATCAGCCCCAGCATTTT
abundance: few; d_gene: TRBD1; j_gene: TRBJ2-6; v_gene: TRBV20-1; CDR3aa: CSASPGTVSGANVLTF; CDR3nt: TGCAGTGCCAGTCCCGGGACAGTCTCTGGGGCCAACGTCCTGACTTTC
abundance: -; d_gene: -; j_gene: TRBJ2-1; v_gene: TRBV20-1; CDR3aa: CSASFLGGNEQFF; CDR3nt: TGCAGTGCTAGTTTTCTCGGCGGCAATGAGCAGTTCTTC
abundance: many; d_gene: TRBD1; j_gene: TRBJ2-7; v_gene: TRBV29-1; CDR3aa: CSVKPGTGTYEQYF; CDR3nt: TGCAGCGTTAAACCGGGGACAGGGACCTACGAGCAGTACTTC
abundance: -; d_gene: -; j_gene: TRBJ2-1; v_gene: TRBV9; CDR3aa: CASSVAQLSYNEQFF; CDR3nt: TGTGCCAGCAGCGTAGCTCAGCTCTCCTACAATGAGCAGTTCTTC
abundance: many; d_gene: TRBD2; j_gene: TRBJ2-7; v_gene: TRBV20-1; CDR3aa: CSASGGLAGGGNSYEQYF; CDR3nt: TGCAGTGCTAGCGGGGGACTAGCGGGAGGGGGAAACTCCTACGAGCAGTACTTC
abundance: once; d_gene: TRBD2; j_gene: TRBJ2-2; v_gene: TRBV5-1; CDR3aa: CASSLWDYNIANTGELFF; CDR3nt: TGCGCCAGCAGCTTGTGGGACTACAACATCGCGAACACCGGGGAGCTGTTTTTT
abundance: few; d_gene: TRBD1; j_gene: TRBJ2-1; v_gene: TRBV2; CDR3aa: CASYRDRAGVEQFF; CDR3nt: TGTGCCAGCTATAGGGACAGGGCTGGAGTTGAGCAGTTCTTC
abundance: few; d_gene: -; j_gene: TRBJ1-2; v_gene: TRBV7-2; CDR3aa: CASSLEEGYTF; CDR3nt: TGTGCCAGCAGCTTAGAAGAGGGCTACACCTTC
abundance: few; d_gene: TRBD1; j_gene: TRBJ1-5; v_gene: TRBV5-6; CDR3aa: CASSLGQRVGQPQHF; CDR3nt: TGTGCCAGCAGCCTGGGACAGAGGGTAGGTCAGCCCCAGCATTTT
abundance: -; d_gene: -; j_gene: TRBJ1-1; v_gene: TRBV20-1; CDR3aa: CSARGPIPGVVTEAFF; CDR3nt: TGCAGTGCTAGAGGGCCGATACCGGGGGTTGTCACTGAAGCTTTCTTT
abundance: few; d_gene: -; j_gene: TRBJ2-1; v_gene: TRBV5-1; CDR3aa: CASKEGGNYNEQFF; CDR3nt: TGCGCCAGTAAGGAGGGGGGAAACTACAATGAGCAGTTCTTC
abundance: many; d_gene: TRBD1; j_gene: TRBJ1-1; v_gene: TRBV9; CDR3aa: CASSGNRGSMNTEAFF; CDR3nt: TGTGCCAGCAGCGGAAACAGGGGTTCTATGAACACTGAAGCTTTCTTT
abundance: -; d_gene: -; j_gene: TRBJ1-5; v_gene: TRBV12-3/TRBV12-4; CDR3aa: CASSPSVGHASNQPQHF; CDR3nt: TGTGCCAGCAGTCCCTCAGTTGGACACGCTAGCAATCAGCCCCAGCATTTT
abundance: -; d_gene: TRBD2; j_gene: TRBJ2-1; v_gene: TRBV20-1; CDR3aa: CSAGGAGNNEQFF; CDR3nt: TGCAGTGCCGGGGGGGCAGGTAACAATGAGCAGTTCTTC
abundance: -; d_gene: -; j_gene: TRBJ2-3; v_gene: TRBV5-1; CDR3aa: CASSLTDRITDTQYF; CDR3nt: TGCGCCAGCAGCTTAACTGACAGGATCACAGATACGCAGTATTTT
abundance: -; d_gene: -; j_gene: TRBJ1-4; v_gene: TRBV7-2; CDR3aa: CASSKDRALTNEKLFF; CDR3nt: TGTGCCAGCAGCAAAGACAGAGCTCTAACTAATGAAAAACTGTTTTTT
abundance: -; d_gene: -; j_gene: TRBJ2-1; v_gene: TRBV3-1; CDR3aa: CAISTGLADYNEQFF; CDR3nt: TGTGCCATCTCGACCGGGCTAGCCGACTACAATGAGCAGTTCTTC